The table lists the clone carrying this TCR beta chain with many counts. The antigen remains undetermined. This sample is drawn from a study of T cells in Graves' hyperthyroidism and ophthalmopathy. Authors of the study amplified TCR beta CDR3 regions from RNA transcripts. An initial round of RT-PCR targeting the TCR CDR3 relied on the HTBI primer set. Each CDR3 protein gets one entry after TCRdb re-called the multiplex PCR reads with MiXCR. The sample yields over 250,000 distinct CDR3 sequences, roughly 13% seen once. The CDR3 covers 19 residues. The V and J ends lost 1 base and 0 bases, in that order; junction bases with no gene match: 6. In germline, CDR1 is SGHAT, CDR2 FQNNGV. Fresh peripheral blood, roughly 9.6 ml, was the source of the PBMCs. Study outcomes and limitations: The model made its ophthalmopathy prediction, and onset followed a median approximately 6 months later.

This receptor was taken from a woman in her thirties or forties with Graves' ophthalmopathy. This chain links TRBV11-2 with TRBJ2-1, with 13 bases identical to TRBD2. Sequencing was performed on blood. The chain's CDR3 is CASSLVGLAGASSYNEQFF. CDR3 coding DNA: TGTGCCAGCAGCTTAGTAGGACTAGCGGGGGCCAGCTCCTACAATGAGCAGTTCTTC.